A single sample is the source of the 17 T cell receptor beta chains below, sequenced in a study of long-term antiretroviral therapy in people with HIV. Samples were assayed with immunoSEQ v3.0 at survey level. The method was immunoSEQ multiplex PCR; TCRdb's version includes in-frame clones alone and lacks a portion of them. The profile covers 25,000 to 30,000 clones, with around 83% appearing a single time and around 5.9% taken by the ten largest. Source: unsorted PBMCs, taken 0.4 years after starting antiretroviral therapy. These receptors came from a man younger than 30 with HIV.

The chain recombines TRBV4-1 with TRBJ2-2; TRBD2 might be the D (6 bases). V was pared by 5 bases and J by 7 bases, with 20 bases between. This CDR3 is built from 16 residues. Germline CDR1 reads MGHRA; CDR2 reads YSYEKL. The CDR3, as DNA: TGCGCCAGCAGCGCGCCGGGACTGGGGATGGTCGGGGAGCTGTTTTTT. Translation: CASSAPGLGMVGELFF.

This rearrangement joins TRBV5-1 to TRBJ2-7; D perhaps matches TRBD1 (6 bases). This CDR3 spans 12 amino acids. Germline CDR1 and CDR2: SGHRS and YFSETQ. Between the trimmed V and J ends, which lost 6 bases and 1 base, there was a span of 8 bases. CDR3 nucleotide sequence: TGCGCCAGCAACACAGGGTCCTACGAGCAGTACTTC. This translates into CASNTGSYEQYF.

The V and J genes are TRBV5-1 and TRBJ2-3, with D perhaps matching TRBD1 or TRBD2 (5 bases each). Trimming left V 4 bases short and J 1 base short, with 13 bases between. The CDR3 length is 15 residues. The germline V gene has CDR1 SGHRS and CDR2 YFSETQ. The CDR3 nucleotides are TGCGCCAGCAGCGGCCGGGACGGACGCACAGATACGCAGTATTTT. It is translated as CASSGRDGRTDTQYF.

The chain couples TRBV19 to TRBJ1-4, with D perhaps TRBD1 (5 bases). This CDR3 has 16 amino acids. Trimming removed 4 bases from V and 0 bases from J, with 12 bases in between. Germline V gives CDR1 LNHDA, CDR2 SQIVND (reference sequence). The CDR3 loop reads CASSTRDVPTNEKLFF. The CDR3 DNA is TGTGCCAGTAGTACCCGGGACGTACCAACTAATGAAAAACTGTTTTTT.

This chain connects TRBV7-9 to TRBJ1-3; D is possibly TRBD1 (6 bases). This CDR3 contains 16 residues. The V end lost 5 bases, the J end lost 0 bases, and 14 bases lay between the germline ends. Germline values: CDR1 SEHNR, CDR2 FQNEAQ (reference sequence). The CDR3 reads CASSVTGTDSGNTIYF. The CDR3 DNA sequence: TGTGCCAGCAGCGTTACAGGGACTGACTCTGGAAACACCATATATTTT.

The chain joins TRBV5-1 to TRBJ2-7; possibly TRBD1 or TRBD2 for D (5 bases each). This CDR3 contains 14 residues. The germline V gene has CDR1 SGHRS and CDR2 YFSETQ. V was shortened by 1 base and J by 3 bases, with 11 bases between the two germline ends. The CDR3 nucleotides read TGCGCCAGCAGCTTGTGGCAGGGAGACTACGAGCAGTACTTC. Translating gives CASSLWQGDYEQYF.

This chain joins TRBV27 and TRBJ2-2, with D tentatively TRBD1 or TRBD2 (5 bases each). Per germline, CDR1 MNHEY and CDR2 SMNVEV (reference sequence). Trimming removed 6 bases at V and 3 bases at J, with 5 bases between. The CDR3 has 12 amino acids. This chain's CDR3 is CASRGDTGELFF. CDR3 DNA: TGTGCCAGCAGGGGGGACACCGGGGAGCTGTTTTTT.

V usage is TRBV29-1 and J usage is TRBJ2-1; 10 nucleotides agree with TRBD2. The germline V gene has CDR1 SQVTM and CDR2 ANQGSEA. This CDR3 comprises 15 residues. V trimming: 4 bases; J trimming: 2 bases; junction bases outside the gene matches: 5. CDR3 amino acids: CSVGGSGRAYNEQFF. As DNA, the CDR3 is TGCAGCGTTGGTGGGAGCGGGAGGGCCTACAATGAGCAGTTCTTC.

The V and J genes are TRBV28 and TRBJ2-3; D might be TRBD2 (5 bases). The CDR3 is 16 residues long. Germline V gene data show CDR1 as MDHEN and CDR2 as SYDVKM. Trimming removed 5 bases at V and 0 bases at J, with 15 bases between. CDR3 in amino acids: CASSGPRRGSTDTQYF. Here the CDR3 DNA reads TGTGCCAGCAGTGGACCGAGGAGAGGGAGCACAGATACGCAGTATTTT.

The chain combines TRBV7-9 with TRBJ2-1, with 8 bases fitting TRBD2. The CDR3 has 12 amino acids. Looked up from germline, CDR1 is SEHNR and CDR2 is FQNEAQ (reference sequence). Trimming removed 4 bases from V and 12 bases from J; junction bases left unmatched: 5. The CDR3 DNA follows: TGTGCCAGCAGCTCGACTAGCGAAAGGCAGTTCTTC. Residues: CASSSTSERQFF.

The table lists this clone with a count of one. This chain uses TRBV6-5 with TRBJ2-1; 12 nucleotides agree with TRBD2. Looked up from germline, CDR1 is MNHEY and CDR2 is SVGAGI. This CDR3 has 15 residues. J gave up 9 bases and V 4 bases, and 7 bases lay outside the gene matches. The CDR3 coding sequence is TGTGCCAGCAGTTTCACTAGCGGGGGGTGGGGTGAGCAGTTCTTC. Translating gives CASSFTSGGWGEQFF.

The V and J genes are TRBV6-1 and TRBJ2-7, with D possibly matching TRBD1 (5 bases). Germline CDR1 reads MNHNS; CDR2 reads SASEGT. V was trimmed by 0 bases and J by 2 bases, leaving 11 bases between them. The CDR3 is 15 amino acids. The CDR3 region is CASSEARTLTYEQYF. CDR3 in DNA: TGTGCCAGCAGTGAAGCTCGGACATTAACCTACGAGCAGTACTTC.

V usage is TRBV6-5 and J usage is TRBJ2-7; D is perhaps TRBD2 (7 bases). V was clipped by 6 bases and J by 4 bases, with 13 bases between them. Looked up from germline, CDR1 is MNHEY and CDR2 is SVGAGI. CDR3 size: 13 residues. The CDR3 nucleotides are TGTGCCAGCAGAGGGGGGGGGATATACGAGCAGTACTTC. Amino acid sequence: CASRGGGIYEQYF.

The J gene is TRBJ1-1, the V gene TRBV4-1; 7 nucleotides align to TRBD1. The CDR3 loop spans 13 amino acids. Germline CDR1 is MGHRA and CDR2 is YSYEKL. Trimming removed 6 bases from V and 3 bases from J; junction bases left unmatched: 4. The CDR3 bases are TGCGCCAGCAGTATCGACAGGGACACTGAAGCTTTCTTT. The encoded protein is CASSIDRDTEAFF.

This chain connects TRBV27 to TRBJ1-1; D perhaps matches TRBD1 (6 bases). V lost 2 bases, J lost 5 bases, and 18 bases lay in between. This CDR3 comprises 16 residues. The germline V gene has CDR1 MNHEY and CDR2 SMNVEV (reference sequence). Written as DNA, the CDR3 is TGTGCCAGCAGTTTAGCCCCCGTGGGGGCGCGGACTGAAGCTTTCTTT. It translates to CASSLAPVGARTEAFF.

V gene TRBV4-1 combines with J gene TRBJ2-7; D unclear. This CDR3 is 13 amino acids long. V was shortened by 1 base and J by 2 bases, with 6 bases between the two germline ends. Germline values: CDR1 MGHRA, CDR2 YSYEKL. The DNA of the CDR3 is TGCGCCAGCAGCCAAGTGGACGCCTACGAGCAGTACTTC. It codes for CASSQVDAYEQYF.

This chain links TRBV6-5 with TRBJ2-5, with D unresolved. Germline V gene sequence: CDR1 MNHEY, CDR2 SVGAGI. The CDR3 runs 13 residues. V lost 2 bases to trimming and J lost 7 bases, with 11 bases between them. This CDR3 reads CASSYDLLRTQYF. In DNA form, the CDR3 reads TGTGCCAGCAGTTACGACCTTCTGCGGACCCAGTACTTC.